This entry lists 9 T cell receptor beta chains sequenced from one sample in a study of post-analysis software for immune sequencing data. Libraries were made from TCR beta cDNA, and they carried unique molecular identifiers. TCRdb reprocessed the PCR reads via MiXCR and lists one record per CDR3 protein. The table has 750,000 to 950,000 distinct CDR3 sequences, approximately 53% seen once. Whole-study findings and limits: Patients had higher frequencies than controls of roughly five TRBV segments, including TRBV5-6, TRBV5-1 and TRBV20-1.

Their antigens remain unidentified. Sample: blood. These receptor sequences come from a girl aged 10 to 17 with multiple sclerosis.

About this clonotype: A read error may account for a junction end that differs from germline. CDR3 protein: CAGSGAGDTEAFF. In DNA form, the CDR3 reads TGTGCCGGCAGTGGCGCGGGGGACACTGAAGCTTTCTTT. V usage is TRBV2 and J usage is TRBJ1-1; TRBD1 might be the D (5 bases). Germline CDR1 SNHLY, CDR2 FYNNEI. The CDR3 has 13 amino acids. Full variable domain (outside the CDR3, taken from reference TRBV2 and TRBJ1-1): EPEVTQTPSHQVTQMGQEVILRCVPISNHLYFYWYRQILGQKVEFLVSFYNNEISEKSEIFDDQFSVERPDGSNFTLKIRSTKLEDSAMYFCAGSGAGDTEAFFGQGTRLTVV.

The chain is built from TRBV12-3 or TRBV12-4 and TRBJ2-5; D may be TRBD1 (5 bases). Trimming removed 7 bases at V and 0 bases at J, with 15 bases between. The CDR3 is 15 residues long. The CDR3 protein is CASKGTGEYQETQYF. CDR3 bases: TGTGCCAGCAAGGGAACAGGAGAGTACCAAGAGACCCAGTACTTC.

The J gene is TRBJ2-7, the V gene TRBV9; 10 bases agree with TRBD2. Per germline, CDR1 SGDLS and CDR2 YYNGEE. The CDR3 contains 16 residues. Trimming at V came to 0 bases and at J to 5 bases, leaving 8 bases not matched to a gene. Here the CDR3 reads CASSVEGSSGSNEQYF. In nucleotides, the CDR3 is TGTGCCAGCAGCGTAGAAGGGTCTAGCGGGAGCAACGAGCAGTACTTC.

The chain is built from TRBV12-3 or TRBV12-4 and TRBJ1-4; D is unresolved. V lost 6 bases and J 8 bases, leaving 16 bases between the germline ends. The CDR3 is 14 amino acids. CDR3 nucleotides: TGTGCCAGCAGCCCTGCCCTAAAGTTGGAAAAACTGTTTTTT. This codes for CASSPALKLEKLFF.

This clonotype appeared a few times. This chain links TRBV11-2 with TRBJ2-3, with D possibly TRBD2 on 5 matching bases. This CDR3 has 14 amino acids. With 1 base removed from V and 2 bases from J, the gap between germline ends came to 7 bases. Germline values: CDR1 SGHAT, CDR2 FQNNGV. The CDR3 DNA follows: TGTGCCAGCAGCTTAGCGGGAATCACAGATACGCAGTATTTT. Translated, it gives CASSLAGITDTQYF.

This chain uses TRBV30 with TRBJ2-4, with 8 nucleotides matching TRBD2. The J call may be incorrect, as the DNA end agrees better with TRBJ2-5. The length of the CDR3 is 15 residues. Germline V lookup: CDR1 GTSNPN, CDR2 SVGIG (reference sequence). The CDR3 sequence: CAWSVASGLVETQYF. The CDR3, as DNA: TGTGCCTGGAGTGTGGCTAGCGGGCTTGTAGAGACCCAGTACTTC.

The chain carries TRBV4-1 and TRBJ2-7; D remains ambiguous. Deletions cut 3 bases from V and 3 bases from J, with 12 bases between. The germline gives CDR1 MGHRA, CDR2 YSYEKL. There are 14 residues in the CDR3. CDR3 nucleotide sequence: TGCGCCAGCAGCCACAATGGACGGAACTACGAGCAGTACTTC. Translation: CASSHNGRNYEQYF.

The genes are TRBV7-9 and TRBJ2-3, with TRBD1 matching over 7 bases. Germline CDR1 reads SEHNR; CDR2 reads FQNEAQ (reference sequence). This CDR3 region has 16 residues. V lost 5 bases to trimming and J lost 3 bases; unmatched junction nucleotides: 11. The CDR3 coding sequence is TGTGCCAGCAGCCCGACACACGGGACAGATACAGATACGCAGTATTTT. Encoded protein: CASSPTHGTDTDTQYF.

The V gene is TRBV24-1, the J gene TRBJ2-5; D is ambiguous. The J call may be incorrect, as the DNA end agrees better with TRBJ2-7. From germline, CDR1 is KGHDR and CDR2 SFDVKD. The CDR3 is 13 residues long. This chain's CDR3 is CATSDLHFYEQYF. In DNA, the CDR3 is TGTGCCACCAGTGATTTGCACTTCTACGAGCAGTACTTC.